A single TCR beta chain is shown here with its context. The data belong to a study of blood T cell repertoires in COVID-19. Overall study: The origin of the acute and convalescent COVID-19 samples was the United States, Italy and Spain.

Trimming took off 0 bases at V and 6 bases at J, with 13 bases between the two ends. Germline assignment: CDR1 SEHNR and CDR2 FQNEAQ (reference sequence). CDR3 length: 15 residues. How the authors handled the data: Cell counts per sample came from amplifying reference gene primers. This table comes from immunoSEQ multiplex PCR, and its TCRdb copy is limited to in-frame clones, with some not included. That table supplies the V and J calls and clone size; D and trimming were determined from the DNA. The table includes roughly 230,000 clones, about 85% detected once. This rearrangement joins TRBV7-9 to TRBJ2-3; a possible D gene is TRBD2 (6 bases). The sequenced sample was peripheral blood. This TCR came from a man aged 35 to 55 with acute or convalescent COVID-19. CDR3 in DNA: TGTGCCAGCAGCTTAGCTAGCGGACGGGGGGATACGCAGTATTTT. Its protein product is CASSLASGRGDTQYF.